The 28 T cell receptor beta chains reported below all come from one sample, sequenced in a study of cytomegalovirus exposure and HLA in healthy donors. 60 Vbeta and 13 Jbeta primers were used in PCR. Method: immunoSEQ multiplex PCR; TCRdb's copy keeps in-frame clones and lacks some. The sample has under 150,000 clones; 82% are singletons. What was sequenced was PBMCs. The receptors were sampled from a male donor in good health and CMV-seronegative.

This clone was seen once. The CDR3 DNA reads as TGCGCCAGCAATAGCGTGCTCGGGGACGAGCAGTACTTC. The encoded protein is CASNSVLGDEQYF. The chain carries TRBV10-1 and TRBJ2-7; D is perhaps TRBD2 (5 bases). Germline V CDR1 and CDR2: WNHNN, SYGVQD (reference sequence). V lost 7 bases and J lost 5, with 15 bases in between. The CDR3 loop spans 13 amino acids.

This clone was counted only a few times. V is TRBV15 and J is TRBJ2-6; 7 bases match TRBD2. The trim removed 3 bases at V and 4 bases at J, leaving 6 bases unmatched. CDR1 and CDR2 (germline): LNHNV, YYDKDF (reference sequence). The CDR3 loop spans 16 amino acids. CDR3 region: CATSSTRGEGANVLTF. The DNA for the CDR3 is TGTGCCACCAGCAGCACCCGGGGGGAAGGGGCCAACGTCCTGACTTTC.

In the case of this clone: The sample holds other DNA sequences that translate to the same CDR3. The chain recombines TRBV29-1 with TRBJ2-7, with TRBD2 matching 10 bases. The J segment lost 3 bases and the V segment lost 6 bases, leaving 2 bases of the junction unmatched. Germline V gene sequence: CDR1 SQVTM, CDR2 ANQGSEA. CDR3 length: 12 residues. DNA for the CDR3: TGCAGCGTCTCTAGCGGGAGCTACGAGCAGTACTTC. This translates into CSVSSGSYEQYF.

The chain uses TRBV7-2 and TRBJ2-3; D is uncertain. This CDR3 spans 11 amino acids. Germline V gives CDR1 SGHTA, CDR2 FQGNSA. The V gene lost 2 bases and the J gene lost 8 bases, with 5 bases spanning the gap. The CDR3 protein is CASSLSGTQYF. The DNA of the CDR3 is TGTGCCAGCAGCTTATCCGGTACGCAGTATTTT.

The chain employs TRBV15 and TRBJ2-3; no clear D gene. Trimming cost V 0 bases and J 2 bases, with 9 bases left between them. Per germline, CDR1 LNHNV and CDR2 YYDKDF (reference sequence). This CDR3 has 15 residues. The DNA of the CDR3 is TGTGCCACCAGCAGAGATGCACAGAACACAGATACGCAGTATTTT. Translating gives CATSRDAQNTDTQYF. Full variable domain (rest looked up from reference TRBV15 and TRBJ2-3): DAMVIQNPRYQVTQFGKPVTLSCSQTLNHNVMYWYQQKSSQAPKLLFHYYDKDFNNEADTPDNFQSRRPNTSFCFLDIRSPGLGDTAMYLCATSRDAQNTDTQYFGPGTRLTVL.

The sample holds a few counts of this clone. The chain carries TRBV29-1 and TRBJ1-3; D might be TRBD1 (6 bases). V lost 4 bases and J lost 5, with 21 bases in between. This CDR3 is built from 16 residues. Germline CDR1 reads SQVTM; CDR2 reads ANQGSEA. The CDR3 sequence: CSVVRYQGNDRNTIYF. CDR3 DNA: TGCAGCGTTGTTCGTTACCAGGGGAATGATCGAAACACCATATATTTT.

The chain has TRBV4-1 and TRBJ2-1; TRBD2 is a possible D gene (6 bases). Germline assignment: CDR1 MGHRA and CDR2 YSYEKL. The CDR3 covers 14 residues. The ends were cut back, 2 bases at V and 9 bases at J, with 14 bases in the middle. The CDR3 DNA sequence: TGCGCCAGCAGCCAACTTAGGTTGGGGGGTGAGCAGTTCTTC. It is translated as CASSQLRLGGEQFF.

The sample holds a few counts of this clone. The J gene is TRBJ1-1, the V gene TRBV6-5; D not certain. Looked up from germline, CDR1 is MNHEY and CDR2 is SVGAGI. The CDR3 has 11 residues. V lost 8 bases and J lost 3, with 7 bases in between. CDR3 coding DNA: TGTGCCAGCTACAGTTACACTGAAGCTTTCTTT. Amino acid sequence: CASYSYTEAFF.

The chain carries TRBV30 and TRBJ2-7; D remains ambiguous. Trimming took off 2 bases at V and 2 bases at J, with 13 bases between the two ends. The CDR3 spans 14 residues. Germline assignment: CDR1 GTSNPN and CDR2 SVGIG (reference sequence). CDR3 protein: CAWSLPRVTYEQYF. For the CDR3, the DNA is TGTGCCTGGAGTCTCCCCCGCGTTACCTACGAGCAGTACTTC.

J is TRBJ2-7 and V is TRBV7-2, with 8 bases fitting TRBD2. The CDR3 runs to 16 residues. Germline assignment: CDR1 SGHTA and CDR2 FQGNSA. V lost 3 bases to trimming and J lost 3 bases; unmatched junction nucleotides: 10. CDR3 DNA sequence: TGTGCCAGCAGCTTGCATAGCGGGACGACGTACTACGAGCAGTACTTC. Amino acids: CASSLHSGTTYYEQYF.

The chain is built from TRBV27 and TRBJ2-7; the match to TRBD2 covers 10 bases. V was clipped by 7 bases and J by 2 bases; unmatched bases: 2. The V gene's germline CDR1 is MNHEY and CDR2 SMNVEV (reference sequence). This CDR3 spans 13 amino acids. The CDR3 reads CASKLAGTYEQYF. The CDR3 DNA reads as TGTGCCAGCAAACTAGCGGGGACCTACGAGCAGTACTTC.

The rearrangement joins TRBV4-3 to TRBJ2-3; maybe TRBD1 (6 bases). The CDR3 has 15 residues. Germline values: CDR1 LGHNA, CDR2 YSLEER. The V end lost 3 bases, the J end lost 0 bases, and 10 bases lay between the germline ends. The CDR3 region has the DNA TGCGCCAGCAGCCAGTGGGGGCTAAGCACAGATACGCAGTATTTT. It codes for CASSQWGLSTDTQYF.

The chain uses TRBV30 and TRBJ1-4; 8 nucleotides match TRBD1. The CDR3 runs 15 residues. With 4 bases clipped from V and 3 bases from J, the junction kept 7 bases outside the gene matches. Germline CDR1 reads GTSNPN; CDR2 reads SVGIG (reference sequence). CDR3 in DNA: TGTGCCTGGACTTCCCCGGGACAGGCTAATGAAAAACTGTTTTTT. Translated: CAWTSPGQANEKLFF.

The chain couples TRBV7-9 to TRBJ1-1; D uncertain. The germline gives CDR1 SEHNR, CDR2 FQNEAQ (reference sequence). The V and J ends lost 5 bases and 6 bases respectively, with 10 bases between them. The CDR3 runs 12 residues. The CDR3 here is CASSLGRAEAFF. As DNA, the CDR3 is TGTGCCAGCAGCCTCGGTCGGGCTGAAGCTTTCTTT.

V and J are TRBV27 and TRBJ2-1, with 7 bases fitting TRBD1. The CDR3 length is 15 residues. V gave up 10 bases and J gave up 4 bases; unmatched junction bases: 13. From germline, CDR1 is MNHEY and CDR2 SMNVEV (reference sequence). The CDR3 coding sequence is TGTGCCACCGGGGTCAGGGGGTCCCTATACAATGAGCAGTTCTTC. This translates into CATGVRGSLYNEQFF.

This chain connects TRBV18 to TRBJ1-1; D gene ambiguous. This CDR3 contains 14 residues. Germline V gives CDR1 KGHSH, CDR2 LQKENI. V was pared by 4 bases and J by 0 bases, with 9 bases between. CDR3 sequence reads: CASSQEGMNTEAFF. The CDR3 DNA sequence: TGTGCCAGCTCACAAGAGGGAATGAACACTGAAGCTTTCTTT. Drawing the rest from reference TRBV18 and TRBJ1-1, the complete variable domain is NAGVMQNPRHLVRRRGQEARLRCSPMKGHSHVYWYRQLPEEGLKFMVYLQKENIIDESGMPKERFSAEFPKEGPSILRIQQVVRGDSAAYFCASSQEGMNTEAFFGQGTRLTVV.

This clone was counted between two and nine times. The V gene is TRBV30, the J gene TRBJ2-2; the match to TRBD2 covers 9 bases. The CDR3 has 13 amino acids. Unmatched junction bases numbered 4, after V lost 8 bases and J lost 3 bases. Per the germline V gene, CDR1 is GTSNPN and CDR2 is SVGIG (reference sequence). CDR3 DNA sequence: TGTGCCCGGACTAGCGCGTACACCGGGGAGCTGTTTTTT. It codes for CARTSAYTGELFF.

There are a few counts of this clone. V is TRBV27 and J is TRBJ1-1, with D unresolved. V shed 3 bases and J shed 5 bases, with 22 bases lying between them. The CDR3 loop spans 17 amino acids. In germline, CDR1 is MNHEY, CDR2 SMNVEV (reference sequence). The CDR3, as DNA: TGTGCCAGCAGTTTGTTCGGCGGAGGGTCGATTGGGACTGAAGCTTTCTTT. Translating gives CASSLFGGGSIGTEAFF.

This clone was counted between two and nine times. This chain links TRBV28 with TRBJ1-1; D unresolved. The CDR3 is 14 residues long. CDR1 and CDR2 from the germline V gene are MDHEN and SYDVKM. V lost 7 bases and J lost 4, with 16 bases in between. CDR3 sequence reads: CASNTRGLPTEAFF. The DNA for the CDR3 is TGTGCCAGCAACACTAGAGGACTTCCCACTGAAGCTTTCTTT.

The chain employs TRBV7-9 and TRBJ1-5, with D perhaps matching TRBD1 (6 bases). The V end was cut by 8 bases, the J end by 9 bases, with 14 bases between. The CDR3 spans 12 residues. Germline-derived CDR1 and CDR2 are SEHNR and FQNEAQ (reference sequence). The CDR3 DNA reads TGTGCCAGCTCAGGGGAATTTGGGCCCCAGCATTTT. This translates into CASSGEFGPQHF.

The V gene is TRBV7-9, the J gene TRBJ1-1, with D maybe TRBD1 (5 bases). This CDR3 is 15 amino acids long. Germline CDR1 SEHNR, CDR2 FQNEAQ (reference sequence). The V end lost 3 bases, the J end lost 0 bases, and 11 bases lay between the germline ends. CDR3 loop: CASSFGGNMNTEAFF. The CDR3 DNA reads TGTGCCAGCAGCTTCGGGGGAAACATGAACACTGAAGCTTTCTTT.

The J gene is TRBJ1-6, the V gene TRBV5-3; TRBD1 matches 7 bases. TRBV5-3 is assigned to the ORF class and has an uncertain function. This CDR3 is 14 amino acids long. V shed 2 bases, J shed 6 bases, and the junction held 2 bases outside the gene matches. The CDR3 region has the DNA TGTGCCAGAAGCTTTCACAGGGGTAATTCACCCCTCCACTTT. Its protein product is CARSFHRGNSPLHF.

The chain uses TRBV2 and TRBJ1-5; D is undetermined. The V end was cut by 8 bases, the J end by 4 bases, with 12 bases between. The CDR3 is made up of 13 amino acids. The germline CDR1 and CDR2 sequences are SNHLY and FYNNEI. DNA of the CDR3: TGTGCCAGCTCCAAGGGAGAGAATCAGCCCCAGCATTTT. Its translation is CASSKGENQPQHF.

This chain connects TRBV18 to TRBJ2-1; 14 bases match TRBD2. The germline gives CDR1 KGHSH, CDR2 LQKENI. This CDR3 has 15 amino acids. Trimming at V came to 3 bases and at J to 13 bases, leaving 8 bases not matched to a gene. CDR3 amino acids: CASSPPLGTSGSQFF. CDR3 coding DNA: TGTGCCAGCTCACCCCCTCTCGGGACTAGCGGGAGTCAGTTCTTC.

The J gene is TRBJ2-1, the V gene TRBV6-6; TRBD1 agrees at 10 bases. Germline V lookup: CDR1 MNHNY, CDR2 SVGAGI (reference sequence). This CDR3 comprises 15 residues. V trimming: 2 bases; J trimming: 8 bases; junction bases outside the gene matches: 6. CDR3 loop: CASSYPRTGGDEQFF. The CDR3 nucleotides are TGTGCCAGCAGTTACCCTCGGACAGGGGGGGATGAGCAGTTCTTC.

V gene TRBV19 combines with J gene TRBJ1-2, with D possibly being TRBD1 (5 bases). CDR1 is LNHDA, CDR2 SQIVND, per germline (reference sequence). The CDR3 runs 12 residues. V lost 1 base, J lost 8 bases, and 8 bases lay in between. The CDR3 DNA reads as TGTGCCAGTAGTATAGGACAGTGGGGCTACACCTTC. Translated, it gives CASSIGQWGYTF.

The CDR3 sequence: CASRDRAGAPDTQYF. In nucleotides, the CDR3 is TGTGCCAGCAGAGACAGGGCCGGGGCCCCGGATACGCAGTATTTT. The J gene is TRBJ2-3, the V gene TRBV2; 7 positions agree with TRBD1. Trimming at V came to 6 bases and at J to 6 bases, leaving 12 bases not matched to a gene. This CDR3 region has 15 residues. Germline assignment: CDR1 SNHLY and CDR2 FYNNEI.

As regards this clone: Other DNA sequences in this specimen translate into the identical CDR3. The CDR3 DNA sequence: TGCGCCAGCAGCTGGGGGACAGGGGGCAATCAGCCCCAGCATTTT. Its protein is CASSWGTGGNQPQHF. V gene TRBV5-1 combines with J gene TRBJ1-5, with 10 positions matching TRBD1. J lost 2 bases, V lost 3 bases, and 2 bases had no gene match. The CDR3 has 15 amino acids. Germline loops: CDR1 SGHRS, CDR2 YFSETQ.